Many counts were recorded for the clone carrying this T cell receptor beta chain. What it binds is not known. The data were obtained in a study of CD8 T cells in ankylosing spondylitis. Notes on the study in general: As reported, disease-linked clones showed significant enrichment in matched ankylosing spondylitis synovial fluid. For ankylosing spondylitis blood, a TCR beta motif of eight or nine highly homologous variants appeared characteristic.

In TCRdb, the 5' RACE reads were re-called with MiXCR into one record per CDR3 protein. The sample lists some 800,000 distinct CDR3 sequences, about an eighth seen once, with roughly 0.51% in the top ten. After removal of 6 bases from V and 13 bases from J, the junction contained 11 bases not matched to a gene. The germline V gene has CDR1 SGHTA and CDR2 FQGNSA. This CDR3 is 13 amino acids long. The sample consisted of blood, either unsorted or a sorted T cell fraction (not recorded which). The rearrangement uses TRBV7-2 and TRBJ1-2; 10 positions match TRBD1. This clonotype originated in a male donor with ankylosing spondylitis. CDR3 DNA sequence: TGTGCCAGCAGATCCCGAGACAGGGGGCAGGGCACCTTC. It codes for CASRSRDRGQGTF.